This T cell receptor beta chain was captured by sequencing in a study of cytomegalovirus exposure and HLA in healthy donors. Findings and limits, study-wide: Exclusion as indistinguishable affected some V segments, including TRBV6-2 and TRBV6-3. The majority of CMV-associated TCR beta chains were reported as apparently HLA-restricted in a later analysis. Later on, an analysis found that several of the most significant clusters appeared to be linked to common viral pathogens, which included parvovirus B19. A later analysis linked a missense variant in DCLRE1C to the trimming of TCR beta V and J genes.

Regarding this clone: Its antigen is not known.

The primer mix had 60 Vbeta and 13 Jbeta primers. Sequencing used immunoSEQ multiplex PCR; TCRdb keeps in-frame clones, though not all of them. The listing records more than 75,000 clones. V was clipped by 0 bases and J by 7 bases, with 13 bases between them. In germline, CDR1 is LGHNA, CDR2 YSLEER. CDR3 size: 15 residues. J is TRBJ1-5 and V is TRBV4-3; D perhaps matches TRBD1 (6 bases). The sequence came from a man aged 45 to 65 in good health and CMV-seropositive. The sample consisted of PBMCs. The CDR3 reads CASSQDWGGRQPQHF. CDR3 sequence (DNA): TGCGCCAGCAGCCAAGATTGGGGGGGCAGGCAGCCCCAGCATTTT.